This T cell receptor (beta chain) was found in a study of molecular identifiers for immune sequencing clone quantification. The CDR3 has 16 residues. Germline V lookup: CDR1 SGHRS, CDR2 YFSETQ. V was trimmed by 5 bases and J by 4 bases, leaving 21 bases between them. Previously described methods with listed TCR primers produced the bulk TCR libraries. TCRdb reprocessed the PCR reads via MiXCR and lists one record per CDR3 protein. The data show hundreds of thousands of distinct CDR3 sequences, 25% seen once. Points from the study as a whole: Even with some 1 million naive cells present, spiked Jurkat TCR RNA from one cell was reportedly detectable.

On this clonotype itself: Its antigen is currently unknown.

Sequenced sample: naive CD8+ T cells from blood, with Jurkat cell RNA spiked in. Sample subset: FACS-sorted CD8+CD4-CCR7+CD45RA+ naive T cells. This chain connects TRBV5-1 to TRBJ1-1; no reliable D call. The TCR sequence derives from a human donor in good health. Some libraries in this study had Jurkat cell RNA spiked in. Written as DNA, the CDR3 is TGCGCCAGCAGTTATCACACCGACATGGAGGGCACTGAAGCTTTCTTT. It yields the protein CASSYHTDMEGTEAFF.